This T cell receptor beta chain originates from a study of CD4 and CD8 cells across lung adenocarcinoma regions. A single count supports this clonotype. The CDR3 totals 14 residues. CDR1 SGHTA and CDR2 FQGNSA come from the germline V gene. TCRdb re-called the PCR reads through MiXCR, storing one row per CDR3 protein. The data contain about 3,500 distinct CDR3 sequences, roughly 64% of them singletons. The sequence came from a female donor with lung adenocarcinoma. The CD4 and CD8 labels of this study may be unreliable. Sequenced: CD4+ T cells from the margin of a lung tumor. V is TRBV7-2 and J is TRBJ2-1; no definite D call. The J call may be mistaken, given a closer DNA end match to TRBJ2-7. CDR3 bases: TGTGCCAGCAGCTTCGGATTCGCCCACAATGAGCAGTACTTC. The encoded protein is CASSFGFAHNEQYF.